This TCR beta chain was obtained from a study of radiotherapy plus CTLA-4 blockade in lung cancer. Overall study findings and caveats: Blood TCR clones of tumor origin expanded after radiotherapy plus ipilimumab. Early shifts in blood T cell clones, with interferon-beta, reportedly predicted response best.

Clones were read by immunoSEQ multiplex PCR, and TCRdb kept only the in-frame ones, dropping some. The data hold tens of thousands of clones, with around 80% observed a single time. Notes on this clone: Its antigen is unknown.

Germline lookup yields CDR1 MNHNS and CDR2 SASEGT. The V end lost 2 bases, the J end lost 5 bases, and 7 bases lay between the germline ends. This CDR3 spans 14 amino acids. The specimen was peripheral blood, collected from a patient treated with radiotherapy plus ipilimumab. This clonotype originated in a human donor with non-small cell lung cancer who had a partial response to radiotherapy plus ipilimumab. J is TRBJ1-6 and V is TRBV6-1; D is ambiguous. The CDR3 DNA reads TGTGCCAGCAGTGAACGAGCAAATAATTCACCCCTCCACTTT. Translated, it gives CASSERANNSPLHF.